A selection of T cell receptor beta chains follows, all from one sample in a study of T-cell memory formation after mild COVID-19. TCRdb recomputed calls from the 5' RACE reads with MiXCR, one row per CDR3 protein. The sample shows about 270,000 distinct CDR3 sequences, about a sixth of them seen only once. Sequenced material: PBMCs or a T cell subset sorted from them (not recorded which). The receptor set was obtained from a man aged 18 to 30 who had mild COVID-19 (a few samples of this study predate the infection). Cell type and time point are not known. Each CDR3 is given with its conserved first and last residue. Not all rows give a size; the values are once, few, many and, for expanded clones, a class.

TRBV7-8,17,-,CASSLAWASLGTDTQYF
TRBV4-1,14,-,CASSQEGWSGELFF
TRBV6-1,15,few,CASSDPGRGWTEAFF
TRBV5-1,17,-,CASSLGRDGTRAYEQYF
TRBV3-1,16,-,CASSQDRWAGNYGYTF
TRBV29-1,13,few,CSVAFSGANVLTF
TRBV10-3,12,few,CAISAGGTEAFF
TRBV7-9,13,many,CASPSGRDNEQFF
TRBV12-3/TRBV12-4,13,many,CASRLNGQETQYF
TRBV18,18,-,CASSPISGGAGVVETQYF
TRBV14,14,-,CASSQAGIWYEQYF
TRBV30,12,-,CAWSVRGYEQYF
TRBV6-2/TRBV6-3,14,-,CASSLHKTDYGYTF
TRBV5-1,16,few,CASSLAAGARNTEAFF
TRBV4-3,15,-,CASSQVDETYNEQFF
TRBV4-2,17,many,CASSQDGTSGGRETQYF
TRBV18,17,-,CASSPPPGATSTDTQYF